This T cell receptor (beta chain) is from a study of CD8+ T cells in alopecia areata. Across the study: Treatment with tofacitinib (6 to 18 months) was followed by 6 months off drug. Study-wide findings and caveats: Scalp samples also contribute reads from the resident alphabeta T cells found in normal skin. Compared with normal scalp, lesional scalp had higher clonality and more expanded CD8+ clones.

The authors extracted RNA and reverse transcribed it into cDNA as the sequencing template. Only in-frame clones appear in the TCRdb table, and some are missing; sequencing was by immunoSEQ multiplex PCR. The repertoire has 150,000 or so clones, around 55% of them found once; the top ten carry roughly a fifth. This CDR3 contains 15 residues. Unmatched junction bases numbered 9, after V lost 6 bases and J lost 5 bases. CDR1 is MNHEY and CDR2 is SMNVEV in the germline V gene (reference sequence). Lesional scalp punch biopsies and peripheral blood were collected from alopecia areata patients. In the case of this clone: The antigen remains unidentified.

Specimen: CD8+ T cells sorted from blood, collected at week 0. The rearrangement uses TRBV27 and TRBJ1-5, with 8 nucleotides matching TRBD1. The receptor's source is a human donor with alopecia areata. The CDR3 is CASRVGQGMDQPQHF. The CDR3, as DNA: TGTGCCAGCAGGGTCGGACAGGGAATGGATCAGCCCCAGCATTTT.